This T cell receptor (beta chain) appears in the sequencing data of a study of T cell responses to AZD1222 COVID-19 vaccine. The assay was immunoSEQ multiplex PCR, and TCRdb's table has in-frame clones only and misses some. The table lists around 130,000 clones, 91% of them singletons, with approximately 2% in the top ten. The TCR originated in an adult who received the AZD1222 COVID-19 vaccine. The starting material was peripheral blood, obtained 28 days after the second AZD1222 dose.

CDR3 DNA sequence: TGCGCCAGCAGACGGGGGGCGGAATTTCGCACTGAAGCTTTCTTT. This sequence encodes CASRRGAEFRTEAFF. V usage is TRBV5-1 and J usage is TRBJ1-1; D is possibly TRBD1 (6 bases). The CDR3 has 15 amino acids. Trimming removed 5 bases at V and 4 bases at J, with 18 bases between. The V gene's germline CDR1 is SGHRS and CDR2 YFSETQ.